This T cell receptor (beta chain) was observed in a study of blood T cell repertoires in COVID-19. Profiling relied on immunoSEQ multiplex PCR, and the TCRdb table lists in-frame clones only, not all of them. The sample has 200,000 or so clones; roughly 79% are singletons. CDR1 and CDR2 (germline): MNHEY, SVGEGT. V lost 6 bases to trimming and J lost 6 bases; unmatched junction nucleotides: 10. This CDR3 comprises 15 residues. This sequence joins TRBV6-2 or TRBV6-3 and TRBJ1-5; 8 bases fit TRBD1. Sequencing input: peripheral blood. This sequence was found in a human donor with acute or convalescent COVID-19. The donor label of this sample is uncertain. The chain's CDR3 is CASSKTGEVGQPQHF. The CDR3 nucleotides read TGTGCCAGCAGCAAGACAGGGGAAGTCGGTCAGCCCCAGCATTTT.